The clone carrying this T cell receptor beta chain has just a few counts. Its antigen remains unidentified. The sample originates from a study of blood T cells in healthy people across ages. Overall study findings and caveats: TCR beta diversity correlated strongly with naive T cell percentage.

V was shortened by 6 bases and J by 6 bases, with 11 bases between the two germline ends. CDR1 MNHEY and CDR2 SMNVEV come from the germline V gene (reference sequence). The CDR3 is made up of 13 amino acids. PCR was performed a second time for about 7 to 11 cycles using a sample-barcoded 5' primer and a J-beta primer mix. TCRdb ran MiXCR on the 5' RACE reads and lists one entry per CDR3 protein. The table lists around 520,000 distinct CDR3 sequences, about 27% of them singletons, with about 3.3% in the top ten. These data were also reused for a study on T cells of mothers and their children. That paper notes: A few healthy Caucasian mothers, along with their six children, served as the donors. Input to cDNA synthesis comprised all extracted RNA, at a ratio of approximately 1.5 ug per 15 ul.

This rearrangement joins TRBV27 to TRBJ2-2; D may be TRBD2 (7 bases). The sample consisted of blood. The clonotype originates from a boy aged 2 to 10 in good health. The CDR3 is CASSPGGPGELFF. Here the CDR3 DNA reads TGTGCCAGCAGCCCCGGGGGGCCCGGGGAGCTGTTTTTT.